This is a list of T cell receptor beta chains from one sample in a study of blood T cell repertoires in COVID-19. Clones were sequenced by immunoSEQ multiplex PCR, and TCRdb holds only the in-frame ones, with some missing. This table holds a few hundred thousand clones, roughly 87% found once. The sequenced sample was PBMCs or T cells enriched from blood (not recorded which). These receptors were obtained from a woman younger than 45 who had recovered from COVID-19. CDR3s include the opening cysteine and the closing phenylalanine or tryptophan. Fields, in order: J gene, V gene, clone size, D gene, CDR3 DNA, CDR3 protein. A D gene is named only where the DNA matches it firmly. For some rows the clone size is stated as once, few or many, or as a class when expanded; others skip it.

TRBJ1-5,TRBV9,.,TRBD1,TGTGCCAGCAGCGTAGGACAGGGGGTGGGACAGCCCCAGCATTTT,CASSVGQGVGQPQHF
TRBJ2-5,TRBV24-1,.,.,TGTGCCACCGCCGCTTGGCCCCAAGAGACCCAGTACTTC,CATAAWPQETQYF
TRBJ2-5,TRBV7-2,.,.,TGTGCCAGCAGCTGGCGAGTGGGCTGGGAGCTTCTTAATCAAGAGACCCAGTACTTC,CASSWRVGWELLNQETQYF
TRBJ1-3,TRBV4-1,.,TRBD1,TGCGCCAGCAGCTCCCGGGACAGAAAATCATCGAGGGGAAACACCATATATTTT,CASSSRDRKSSRGNTIYF
TRBJ2-7,TRBV27,.,.,TGTGCCAGCAGTTTTGGTAAAGGGGCCTACGAGCAGTACTTC,CASSFGKGAYEQYF
TRBJ2-2,TRBV10-1,.,TRBD2,TGCGCCAGCAGTGAGGGGACTACGAACACCGGGGAGCTGTTTTTT,CASSEGTTNTGELFF
TRBJ1-1,TRBV28,.,.,TGTGCCACCTTCCGGGGGGGGAACACTGAAGCTTTCTTT,CATFRGGNTEAFF
TRBJ2-7,TRBV5-1,.,TRBD1,TGCGCCAGCAGCACTCCGGGACAGGTAGGCGAGCAGTACTTC,CASSTPGQVGEQYF
TRBJ1-2,TRBV28,.,TRBD1,TGTGCCAGCAGAGGGACAGGGGGCTATGGCTACACCTTC,CASRGTGGYGYTF
TRBJ2-5,TRBV7-2,once,TRBD1,TGTGCCAAAGAGCAGGGGGCTGGGGAGACCCAGTACTTC,CAKEQGAGETQYF
TRBJ1-4,TRBV27,.,.,TGTGCCAGCAGTCCCCTTCTAGGCAGGGATGAAAAACTGTTTTTT,CASSPLLGRDEKLFF
TRBJ2-1,TRBV5-4,.,.,TGTGCCAGCAGCTTGGGGGGCCAGTCCTACAATGAGCAGTTCTTC,CASSLGGQSYNEQFF
TRBJ1-3,TRBV5-1,.,.,TGCGCCAGCAGCTTGGCGGCAGGGAGGCGAAGAAACACCATATATTTT,CASSLAAGRRRNTIYF
TRBJ2-5,TRBV14,.,TRBD2,TGTGCCAGCAGCCAAGGGAGCATTGTGACTAGCGGGTACCAAGAGACCCAGTACTTC,CASSQGSIVTSGYQETQYF
TRBJ2-2,TRBV24-1,.,TRBD2,TGTGCCACCAGTGATTTAGCGGGGGGCGTCACCGGGGAGCTGTTTTTT,CATSDLAGGVTGELFF
TRBJ1-2,TRBV7-8,.,TRBD1,TGTGCCAGCAGCGGAGACAGGGTCTCTAACTATGGCTACACCTTC,CASSGDRVSNYGYTF
TRBJ2-2,TRBV18,.,TRBD2,TGTGCCAGCTCACTGAACGGACTCGCGGGGGGGCGATCGAACACCGGGGAGCTGTTTTTT,CASSLNGLAGGRSNTGELFF
TRBJ2-1,TRBV6-5,.,.,TGTGCCATAGCAGTGGAGAGCGCCTCCTACAATGAGCAGTTCTTC,CAIAVESASYNEQFF
TRBJ1-1,TRBV19,few,.,TGTGCCAGTAGGCGGACAACGAACACTGAAGCTTTCTTT,CASRRTTNTEAFF
TRBJ1-3,TRBV10-3,.,TRBD1,TGTGCCATCAGTGATGCCGGGACAGGGGGCGGAAACACCATATATTTT,CAISDAGTGGGNTIYF
TRBJ1-1,TRBV12-5,.,TRBD1,TGTGCTAGTGGTACCGGGGACAGTCCTTTTGAAGCTTTCTTT,CASGTGDSPFEAFF
TRBJ1-2,TRBV14,.,.,TGTGCCAGCAGCCAAGATCGTTGGGGGCGCGGAGGCTACACCTTC,CASSQDRWGRGGYTF